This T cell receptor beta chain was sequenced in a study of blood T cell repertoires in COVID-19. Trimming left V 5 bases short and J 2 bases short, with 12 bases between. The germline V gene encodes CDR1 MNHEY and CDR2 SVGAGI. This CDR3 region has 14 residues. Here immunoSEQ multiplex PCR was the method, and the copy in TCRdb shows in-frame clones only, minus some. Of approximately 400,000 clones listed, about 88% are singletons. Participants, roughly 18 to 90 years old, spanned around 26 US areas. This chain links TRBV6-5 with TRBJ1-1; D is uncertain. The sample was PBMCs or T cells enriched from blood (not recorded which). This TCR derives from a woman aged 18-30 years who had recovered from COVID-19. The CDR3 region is CASSRQPDNTEAFF. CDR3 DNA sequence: TGTGCCAGCAGTCGCCAACCAGATAACACTGAAGCTTTCTTT.